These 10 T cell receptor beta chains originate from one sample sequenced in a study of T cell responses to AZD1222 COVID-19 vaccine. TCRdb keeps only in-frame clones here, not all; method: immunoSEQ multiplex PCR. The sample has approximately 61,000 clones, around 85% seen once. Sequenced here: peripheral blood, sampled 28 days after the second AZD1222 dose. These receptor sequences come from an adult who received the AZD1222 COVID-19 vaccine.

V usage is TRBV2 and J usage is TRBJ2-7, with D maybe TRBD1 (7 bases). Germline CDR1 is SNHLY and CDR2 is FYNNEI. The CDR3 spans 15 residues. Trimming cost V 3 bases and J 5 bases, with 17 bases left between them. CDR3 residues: CASSEQGGNVDEQYF. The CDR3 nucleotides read TGTGCCAGCAGTGAGCAGGGGGGTAATGTAGACGAGCAGTACTTC. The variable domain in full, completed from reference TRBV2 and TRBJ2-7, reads EPEVTQTPSHQVTQMGQEVILRCVPISNHLYFYWYRQILGQKVEFLVSFYNNEISEKSEIFDDQFSVERPDGSNFTLKIRSTKLEDSAMYFCASSEQGGNVDEQYFGPGTRLTVT.

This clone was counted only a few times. The CDR3 protein is CASSPDGNIQYF. The CDR3 DNA sequence: TGTGCCAGCAGCCCTGACGGCAACATTCAGTACTTC. This rearrangement joins TRBV12-3 or TRBV12-4 to TRBJ2-4; no reliable D call. The V gene lost 6 bases and the J gene lost 7 bases, with 10 bases spanning the gap. The CDR3 runs to 12 residues.

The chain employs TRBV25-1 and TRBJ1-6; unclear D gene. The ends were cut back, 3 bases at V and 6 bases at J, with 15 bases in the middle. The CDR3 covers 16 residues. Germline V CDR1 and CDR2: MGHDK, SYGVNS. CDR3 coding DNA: TGTGCCAGCAGTGACCCCTCCCAGAGGGCTAATTCACCCCTCCACTTT. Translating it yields CASSDPSQRANSPLHF.

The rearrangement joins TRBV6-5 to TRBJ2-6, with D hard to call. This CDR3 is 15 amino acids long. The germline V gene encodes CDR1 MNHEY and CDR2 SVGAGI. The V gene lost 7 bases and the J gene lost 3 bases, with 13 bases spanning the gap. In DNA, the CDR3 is TGTGCCAGCACCTCGCCGGGTGGTGGGGCCAACGTCCTGACTTTC. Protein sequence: CASTSPGGGANVLTF.

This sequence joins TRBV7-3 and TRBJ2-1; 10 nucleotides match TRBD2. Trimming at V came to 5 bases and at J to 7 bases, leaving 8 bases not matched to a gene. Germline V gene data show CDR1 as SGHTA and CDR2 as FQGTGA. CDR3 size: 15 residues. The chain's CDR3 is CASSPGLADQNEQFF. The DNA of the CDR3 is TGTGCCAGCAGCCCCGGACTAGCGGACCAAAATGAGCAGTTCTTC.

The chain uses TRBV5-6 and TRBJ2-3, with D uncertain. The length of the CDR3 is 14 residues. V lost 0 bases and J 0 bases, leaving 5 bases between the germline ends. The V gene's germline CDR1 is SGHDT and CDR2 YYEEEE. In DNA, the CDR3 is TGTGCCAGCAGCTTGGACGGAAGCACAGATACGCAGTATTTT. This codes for CASSLDGSTDTQYF.

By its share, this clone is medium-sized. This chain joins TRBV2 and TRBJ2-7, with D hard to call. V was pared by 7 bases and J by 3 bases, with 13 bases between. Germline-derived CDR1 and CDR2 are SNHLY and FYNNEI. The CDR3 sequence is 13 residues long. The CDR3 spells CASKPTLYYEQYF. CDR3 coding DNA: TGTGCCAGCAAGCCTACCCTTTACTACGAGCAGTACTTC.

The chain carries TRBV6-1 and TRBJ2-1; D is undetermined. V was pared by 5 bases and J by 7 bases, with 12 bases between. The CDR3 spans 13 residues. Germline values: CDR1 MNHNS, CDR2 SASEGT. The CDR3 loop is CASSYYSRNEQFF. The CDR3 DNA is TGTGCCAGCAGTTATTACAGTAGAAATGAGCAGTTCTTC.

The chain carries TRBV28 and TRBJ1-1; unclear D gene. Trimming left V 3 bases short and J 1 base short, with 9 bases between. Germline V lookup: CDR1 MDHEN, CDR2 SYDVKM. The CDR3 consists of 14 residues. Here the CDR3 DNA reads TGTGCCAGCAGTTTTTCTGCGTGGAACACTGAAGCTTTCTTT. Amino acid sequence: CASSFSAWNTEAFF. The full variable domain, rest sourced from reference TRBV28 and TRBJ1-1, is DVKVTQSSRYLVKRTGEKVFLECVQDMDHENMFWYRQDPGLGLRLIYFSYDVKMKEKGDIPEGYSVSREKKERFSLILESASTNQTSMYLCASSFSAWNTEAFFGQGTRLTVV.

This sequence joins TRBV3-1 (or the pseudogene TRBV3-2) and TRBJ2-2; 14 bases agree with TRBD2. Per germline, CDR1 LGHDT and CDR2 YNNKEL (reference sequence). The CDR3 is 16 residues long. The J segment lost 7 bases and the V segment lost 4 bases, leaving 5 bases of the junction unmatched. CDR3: CASSPQGLAGGGELFF. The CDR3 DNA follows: TGTGCCAGCAGCCCCCAAGGACTAGCGGGAGGCGGGGAGCTGTTTTTT.